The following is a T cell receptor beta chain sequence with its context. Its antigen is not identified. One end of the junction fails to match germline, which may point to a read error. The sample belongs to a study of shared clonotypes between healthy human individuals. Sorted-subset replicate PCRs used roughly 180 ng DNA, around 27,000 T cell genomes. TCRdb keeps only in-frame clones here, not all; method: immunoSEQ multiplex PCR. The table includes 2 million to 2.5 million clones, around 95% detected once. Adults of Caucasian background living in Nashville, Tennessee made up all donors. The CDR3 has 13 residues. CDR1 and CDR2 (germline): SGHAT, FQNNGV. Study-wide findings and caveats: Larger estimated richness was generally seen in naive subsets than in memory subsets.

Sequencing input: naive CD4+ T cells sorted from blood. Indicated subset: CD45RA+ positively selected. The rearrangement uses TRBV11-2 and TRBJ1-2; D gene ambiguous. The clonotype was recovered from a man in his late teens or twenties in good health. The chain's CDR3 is CASSLVPIRDLSF. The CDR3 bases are TGTGCCAGCAGCTTAGTCCCGATCCGGGATCTTAGCTTC.